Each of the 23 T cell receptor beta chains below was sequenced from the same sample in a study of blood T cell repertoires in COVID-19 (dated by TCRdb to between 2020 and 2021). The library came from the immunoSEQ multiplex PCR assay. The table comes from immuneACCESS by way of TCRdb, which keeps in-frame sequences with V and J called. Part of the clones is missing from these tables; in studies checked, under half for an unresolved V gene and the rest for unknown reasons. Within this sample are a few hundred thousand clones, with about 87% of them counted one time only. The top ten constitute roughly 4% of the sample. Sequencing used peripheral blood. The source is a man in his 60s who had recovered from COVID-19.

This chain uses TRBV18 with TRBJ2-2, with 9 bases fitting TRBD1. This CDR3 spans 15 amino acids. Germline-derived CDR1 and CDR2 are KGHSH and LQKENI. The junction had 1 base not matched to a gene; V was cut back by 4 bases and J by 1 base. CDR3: CASSRQGGNTGELFF. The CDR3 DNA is TGTGCCAGCTCACGACAGGGGGGGAACACCGGGGAGCTGTTTTTT.

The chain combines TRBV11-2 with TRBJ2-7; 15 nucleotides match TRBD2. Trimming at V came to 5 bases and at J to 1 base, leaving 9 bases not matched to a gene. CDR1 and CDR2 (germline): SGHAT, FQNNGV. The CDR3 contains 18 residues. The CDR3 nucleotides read TGTGCCAGCAGCCTACCCGGGACTAGCGGGGGGCTTTCCTACGAGCAGTACTTC. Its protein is CASSLPGTSGGLSYEQYF.

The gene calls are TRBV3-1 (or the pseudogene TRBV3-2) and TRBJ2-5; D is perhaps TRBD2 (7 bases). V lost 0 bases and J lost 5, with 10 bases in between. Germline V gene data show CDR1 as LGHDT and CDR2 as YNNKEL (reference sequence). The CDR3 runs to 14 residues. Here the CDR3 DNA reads TGTGCCAGCAGCCAAGAGGGGGGGCAGGAGACCCAGTACTTC. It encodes CASSQEGGQETQYF.

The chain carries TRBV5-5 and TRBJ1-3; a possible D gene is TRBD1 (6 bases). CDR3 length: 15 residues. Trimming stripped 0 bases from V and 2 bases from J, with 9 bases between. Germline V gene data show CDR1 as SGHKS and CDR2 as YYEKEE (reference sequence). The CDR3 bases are TGTGCCAGCAGCTTGGAAGGGGGGGCTGGAAACACCATATATTTT. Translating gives CASSLEGGAGNTIYF.

The CDR3, as DNA: TGTGCCAGCAGCCCGCTAGGAGGGAACGATCAGCCCCAGCATTTT. This gives the protein CASSPLGGNDQPQHF. The chain combines TRBV3-1 (or the pseudogene TRBV3-2) with TRBJ1-5, with D uncertain. Germline CDR1 and CDR2: LGHDT and YNNKEL (reference sequence). The CDR3 length is 15 residues. Trimming removed 4 bases from V and 5 bases from J, with 15 bases in between.

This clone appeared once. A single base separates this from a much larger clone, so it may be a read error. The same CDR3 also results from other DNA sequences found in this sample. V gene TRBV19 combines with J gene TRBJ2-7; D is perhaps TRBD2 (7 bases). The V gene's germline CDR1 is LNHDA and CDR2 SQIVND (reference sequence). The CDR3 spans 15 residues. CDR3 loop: CATRPGGGGSYEQYF. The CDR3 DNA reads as TGTGCGACACGACCGGGGGGCGGGGGCTCCTACGAGCAGTACTTC. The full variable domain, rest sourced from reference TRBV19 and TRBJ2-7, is DGGITQSPKYLFRKEGQNVTLSCEQNLNHDAMYWYRQDPGQGLRLIYYSQIVNDFQKGDIAEGYSVSREKKESFPLTVTSAQKNPTAFYLCATRPGGGGSYEQYFGPGTRLTVT.

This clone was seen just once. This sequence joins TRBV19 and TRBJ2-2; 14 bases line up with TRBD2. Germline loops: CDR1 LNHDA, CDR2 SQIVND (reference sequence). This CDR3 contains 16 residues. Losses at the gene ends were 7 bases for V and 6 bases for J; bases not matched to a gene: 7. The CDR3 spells CASIAGTSGGPGELFF. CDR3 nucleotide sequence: TGTGCCAGTATTGCCGGGACTAGCGGGGGCCCCGGGGAGCTGTTTTTT. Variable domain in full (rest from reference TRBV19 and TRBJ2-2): DGGITQSPKYLFRKEGQNVTLSCEQNLNHDAMYWYRQDPGQGLRLIYYSQIVNDFQKGDIAEGYSVSREKKESFPLTVTSAQKNPTAFYLCASIAGTSGGPGELFFGEGSRLTVL.

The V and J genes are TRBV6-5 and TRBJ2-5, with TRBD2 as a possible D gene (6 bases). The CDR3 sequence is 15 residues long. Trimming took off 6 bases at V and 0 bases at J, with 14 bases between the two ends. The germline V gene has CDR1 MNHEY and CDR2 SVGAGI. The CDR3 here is CASSHQRAHQETQYF. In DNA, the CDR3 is TGTGCCAGCAGCCACCAGCGGGCTCACCAAGAGACCCAGTACTTC.

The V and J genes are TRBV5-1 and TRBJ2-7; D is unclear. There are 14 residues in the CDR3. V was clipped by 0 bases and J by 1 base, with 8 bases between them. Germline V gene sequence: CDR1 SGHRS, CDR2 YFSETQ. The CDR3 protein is CASSLGLGSYEQYF. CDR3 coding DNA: TGCGCCAGCAGCTTGGGCCTCGGGTCCTACGAGCAGTACTTC.

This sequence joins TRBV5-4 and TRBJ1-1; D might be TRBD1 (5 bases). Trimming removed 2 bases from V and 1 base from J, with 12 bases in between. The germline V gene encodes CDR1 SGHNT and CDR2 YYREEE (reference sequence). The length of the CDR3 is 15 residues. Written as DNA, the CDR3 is TGTGCCAGCAGCTTAGGGCCGGGGGAGAACACTGAAGCTTTCTTT. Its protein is CASSLGPGENTEAFF.

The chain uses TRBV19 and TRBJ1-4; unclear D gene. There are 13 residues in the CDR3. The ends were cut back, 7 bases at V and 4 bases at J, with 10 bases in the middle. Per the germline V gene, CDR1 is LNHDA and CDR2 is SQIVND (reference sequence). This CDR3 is CASNGQINEKLFF. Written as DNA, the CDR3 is TGTGCCAGTAACGGTCAAATTAATGAAAAACTGTTTTTT.

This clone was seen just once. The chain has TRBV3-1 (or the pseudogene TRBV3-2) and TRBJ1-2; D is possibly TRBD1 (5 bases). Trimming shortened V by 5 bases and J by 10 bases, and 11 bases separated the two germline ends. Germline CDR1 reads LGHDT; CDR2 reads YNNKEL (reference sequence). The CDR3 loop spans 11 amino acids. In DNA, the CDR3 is TGTGCCAGCAGCGAGGGACTCCTCTACACCTTC. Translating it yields CASSEGLLYTF.

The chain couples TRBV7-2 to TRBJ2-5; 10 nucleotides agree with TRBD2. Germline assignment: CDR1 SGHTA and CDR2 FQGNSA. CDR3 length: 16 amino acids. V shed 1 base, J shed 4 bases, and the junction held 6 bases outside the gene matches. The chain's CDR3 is CASSLGSLAGRETQYF. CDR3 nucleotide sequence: TGTGCCAGCAGCTTAGGTTCACTAGCGGGGCGAGAGACCCAGTACTTC.

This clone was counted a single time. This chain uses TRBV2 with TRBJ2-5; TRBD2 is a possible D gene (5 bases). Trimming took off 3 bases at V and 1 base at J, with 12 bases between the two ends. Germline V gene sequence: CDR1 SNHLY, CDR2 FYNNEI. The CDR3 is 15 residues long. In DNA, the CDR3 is TGTGCCAGCAGTGATGAGCGGCTATTCCAAGAGACCCAGTACTTC. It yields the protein CASSDERLFQETQYF.

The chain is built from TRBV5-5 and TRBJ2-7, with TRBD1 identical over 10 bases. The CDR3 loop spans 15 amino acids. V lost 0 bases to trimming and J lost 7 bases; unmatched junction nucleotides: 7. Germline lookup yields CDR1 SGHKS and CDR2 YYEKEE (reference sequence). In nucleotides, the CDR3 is TGTGCCAGCAGCTTGGCGACAGGGGGCAAGACAGAGCAGTACTTC. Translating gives CASSLATGGKTEQYF.

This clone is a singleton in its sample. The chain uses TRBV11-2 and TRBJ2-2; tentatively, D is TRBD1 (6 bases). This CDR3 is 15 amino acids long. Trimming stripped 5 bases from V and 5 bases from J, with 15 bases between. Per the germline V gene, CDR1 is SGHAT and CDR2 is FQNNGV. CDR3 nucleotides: TGTGCCAGCAGCGCCTTTGCAGGGGTTACCGGGGAGCTGTTTTTT. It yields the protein CASSAFAGVTGELFF.

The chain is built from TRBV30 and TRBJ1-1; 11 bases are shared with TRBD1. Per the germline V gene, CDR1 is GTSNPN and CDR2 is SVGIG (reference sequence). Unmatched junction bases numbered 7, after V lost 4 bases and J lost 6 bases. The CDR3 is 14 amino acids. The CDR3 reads CAWTNAGQGAEAFF. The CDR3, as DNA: TGTGCCTGGACAAATGCGGGACAGGGGGCTGAAGCTTTCTTT.

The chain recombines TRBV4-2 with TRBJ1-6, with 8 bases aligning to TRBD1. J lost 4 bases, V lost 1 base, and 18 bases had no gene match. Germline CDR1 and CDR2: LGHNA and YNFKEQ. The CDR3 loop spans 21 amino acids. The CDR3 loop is CASSQGPGTGTGLRYNSPLHF. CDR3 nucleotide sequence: TGTGCCAGCAGCCAAGGTCCGGGAACGGGGACAGGATTACGATATAATTCACCCCTCCACTTT.

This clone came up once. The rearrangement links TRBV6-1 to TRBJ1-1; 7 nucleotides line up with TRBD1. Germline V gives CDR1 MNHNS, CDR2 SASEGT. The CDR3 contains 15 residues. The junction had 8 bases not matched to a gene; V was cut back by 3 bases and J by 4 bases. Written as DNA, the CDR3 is TGTGCCAGCAGTGAGTCGGCCCCAGGGGGCACTGAAGCTTTCTTT. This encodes CASSESAPGGTEAFF.

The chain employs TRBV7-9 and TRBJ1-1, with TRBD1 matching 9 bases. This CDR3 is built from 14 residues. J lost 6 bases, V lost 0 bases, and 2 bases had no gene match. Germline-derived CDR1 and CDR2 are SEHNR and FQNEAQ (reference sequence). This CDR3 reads CASSLAGTGPEAFF. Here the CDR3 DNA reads TGTGCCAGCAGCTTAGCAGGGACAGGGCCTGAAGCTTTCTTT. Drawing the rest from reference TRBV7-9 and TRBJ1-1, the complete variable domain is DTGVSQNPRHKITKRGQNVTFRCDPISEHNRLYWYRQTLGQGPEFLTYFQNEAQLEKSRLLSDRFSAERPKGSFSTLEIQRTEQGDSAMYLCASSLAGTGPEAFFGQGTRLTVV.

The CDR3 loop reads CAISEFGGDSNQPQHF. CDR3 coding DNA: TGTGCCATCAGTGAGTTTGGGGGGGACAGCAATCAGCCCCAGCATTTT. The V call is TRBV10-3, the J call TRBJ1-5; TRBD1 is a possible D gene (5 bases). This CDR3 region has 16 residues. Trimming took off 1 base at V and 1 base at J, with 11 bases between the two ends. The germline CDR1 and CDR2 sequences are ENHRY and SYGVKD.

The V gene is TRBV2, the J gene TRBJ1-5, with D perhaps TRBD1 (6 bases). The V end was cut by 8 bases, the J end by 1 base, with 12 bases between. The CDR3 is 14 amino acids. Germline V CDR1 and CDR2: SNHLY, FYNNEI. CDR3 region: CASAAGESNQPQHF. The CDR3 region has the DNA TGTGCCAGCGCGGCAGGGGAAAGCAATCAGCCCCAGCATTTT.

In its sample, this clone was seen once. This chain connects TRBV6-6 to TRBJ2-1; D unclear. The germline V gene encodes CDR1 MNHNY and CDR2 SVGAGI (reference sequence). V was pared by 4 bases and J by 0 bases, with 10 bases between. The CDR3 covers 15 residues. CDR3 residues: CASSSPGSSYNEQFF. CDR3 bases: TGTGCCAGCAGTTCCCCAGGAAGCTCCTACAATGAGCAGTTCTTC.